The 22 T cell receptor beta chains presented below share a single source sample, sequenced in a study of cytomegalovirus exposure and HLA in healthy donors (TCRdb year 2017). Preparation of the library involved the immunoSEQ multiplex PCR assay. A mixture of 60 forward primers for TCR Vbeta segments and 13 reverse primers for TCR Jbeta segments was used in the multiplex PCR. TCRdb carries this immuneACCESS record with in-frame sequences only. Its versions omit some clonotypes, under half of them owing to an unresolved V gene in the studies checked, with the rest unexplained. Present in this sample are 150,000 to 200,000 clones, approximately 80% of which were seen just once. Jointly, the top ten make up 1.5% to 2% of the sample. Sequenced input: PBMCs. These receptors all stem from a woman aged 18-29 years in good health and CMV-seronegative.

The rearrangement links TRBV29-1 to TRBJ2-7, with D possibly TRBD1 on 6 matching bases. Germline V gene lookup returns CDR1 SQVTM and CDR2 ANQGSEA. Trimming pared 3 bases from V and 5 bases from J, leaving 14 bases between. This CDR3 region has 13 residues. The CDR3 spells CSVDRGETHEQYF. CDR3 nucleotides: TGCAGCGTTGACAGGGGAGAAACGCACGAGCAGTACTTC.

The rearrangement uses TRBV6-1 and TRBJ1-2; 9 nucleotides agree with TRBD1. Trimming cost V 2 bases and J 2 bases; bases outside gene matches: 12. The CDR3 length is 18 residues. From germline, CDR1 is MNHNS and CDR2 SASEGT. In DNA form, the CDR3 reads TGTGCCAGCAGTGAACCGGAGGACAGGGGTAAAGAGAACTATGGCTACACCTTC. Translating gives CASSEPEDRGKENYGYTF.

V is TRBV28 and J is TRBJ2-7; 8 bases fit TRBD2. The CDR3 totals 14 residues. J was trimmed by 3 bases and V by 4 bases; bases with no gene match: 5. Germline lookup yields CDR1 MDHEN and CDR2 SYDVKM. This CDR3 reads CASSSLGGGYEQYF. Written as DNA, the CDR3 is TGTGCCAGCAGTTCACTCGGGGGGGGCTACGAGCAGTACTTC.

The chain couples TRBV6-5 to TRBJ1-1; D is uncertain. In germline, CDR1 is MNHEY, CDR2 SVGAGI. With 5 bases removed from V and 1 base from J, the gap between germline ends came to 11 bases. The CDR3 spans 14 residues. The CDR3 nucleotides read TGTGCCAGCAGTCCAGACATTAGGAACACTGAAGCTTTCTTT. Translating gives CASSPDIRNTEAFF.

The rearrangement joins TRBV5-5 to TRBJ1-1; D is uncertain. Germline CDR1 reads SGHKS; CDR2 reads YYEKEE (reference sequence). The CDR3 is 14 amino acids. V gave up 2 bases and J gave up 1 base, with 9 bases separating them. CDR3 sequence: CASSLRRGNTEAFF. The DNA for the CDR3 is TGTGCCAGCAGCTTACGACGAGGGAACACTGAAGCTTTCTTT.

The chain has TRBV5-1 and TRBJ2-7; D unresolved. V was shortened by 1 base and J by 0 bases, with 8 bases between the two germline ends. This CDR3 has 14 amino acids. CDR1 is SGHRS, CDR2 YFSETQ, per germline. CDR3 amino acids: CASSLLVSSYEQYF. The CDR3 DNA is TGCGCCAGCAGCTTGTTGGTGAGCTCCTACGAGCAGTACTTC.

This chain joins TRBV6-6 and TRBJ1-5; possible D gene TRBD1, 5 bases. The CDR3 covers 13 residues. CDR1 and CDR2 (germline): MNHNY, SVGAGI (reference sequence). The V and J ends lost 7 bases and 4 bases respectively, with 11 bases between them. CDR3 DNA sequence: TGTGCCAGCATATACGGGGGGAATCAGCCCCAGCATTTT. It specifies CASIYGGNQPQHF.

The V gene is TRBV5-8, the J gene TRBJ1-2, with 7 bases fitting TRBD1. Germline V gene data show CDR1 as SGHTS and CDR2 as YDEGEE. There are 13 residues in the CDR3. Unmatched junction bases numbered 3, after V lost 3 bases and J lost 4 bases. The CDR3 DNA sequence: TGTGCCAGCAGCTGGGACAGCCCCTATGGCTACACCTTC. This sequence encodes CASSWDSPYGYTF.

The CDR3 DNA follows: TGTGCCAGCAGTGACCCCACGACTAGCTGGAACAATGAGCAGTTCTTC. As protein: CASSDPTTSWNNEQFF. V gene TRBV25-1 combines with J gene TRBJ2-1; 7 positions match TRBD2. Germline V lookup: CDR1 MGHDK, CDR2 SYGVNS. This CDR3 contains 16 residues. Trimming at V came to 3 bases and at J to 5 bases, leaving 10 bases not matched to a gene.

The chain has TRBV11-2 and TRBJ1-2; 8 bases line up with TRBD1. This CDR3 is 14 amino acids long. With V trimmed by 5 bases and J by 4 bases, 6 bases remained unmatched. The germline V gene has CDR1 SGHAT and CDR2 FQNNGV. The DNA of the CDR3 is TGTGCCAGCAGCCCAGACAGGGGACGCTATGGCTACACCTTC. Encoded protein: CASSPDRGRYGYTF.

The J gene is TRBJ2-5, the V gene TRBV7-3, with a weak D call TRBD1 (5 bases). Germline lookup yields CDR1 SGHTA and CDR2 FQGTGA. Trimming took 5 bases from V and 2 from J, leaving 9 bases between them. The CDR3 consists of 13 residues. The CDR3 nucleotides are TGTGCCAGCAGCCCCCGACAGCAAGAGACCCAGTACTTC. As protein: CASSPRQQETQYF. The full variable domain, its missing parts supplied by reference TRBV7-3 and TRBJ2-5, is GAGVSQTPSNKVTEKGKYVELRCDPISGHTALYWYRQSLGQGPEFLIYFQGTGAADDSGLPNDRFFAVRPEGSVSTLKIQRTERGDSAVYLCASSPRQQETQYFGPGTRLLVL.

This chain connects TRBV28 to TRBJ2-5, with 10 bases fitting TRBD1. Per the germline V gene, CDR1 is MDHEN and CDR2 is SYDVKM. The CDR3 is 12 residues long. V lost 8 bases, J lost 5 bases, and 2 bases stayed unmatched. CDR3 in amino acids: CASGTGVETQYF. The CDR3 nucleotides are TGTGCCAGCGGGACAGGGGTGGAGACCCAGTACTTC.

This clone was recorded at least ten times. The V call is TRBV2, the J call TRBJ1-2, with a weak D call TRBD1 (6 bases). This CDR3 has 16 amino acids. V lost 6 bases to trimming and J lost 8 bases, with 25 bases between them. In germline, CDR1 is SNHLY, CDR2 FYNNEI. The CDR3 loop reads CASRVTGSSPLEGYTF. The CDR3 coding sequence is TGTGCCAGCAGGGTAACAGGGTCATCCCCCCTAGAGGGCTACACCTTC.

The genes are TRBV27 and TRBJ2-2, with 7 bases lining up with TRBD1. The germline CDR1 and CDR2 sequences are MNHEY and SMNVEV (reference sequence). The CDR3 runs 14 residues. V trimming: 6 bases; J trimming: 3 bases; junction bases outside the gene matches: 4. CDR3 loop: CASSPGQYTGELFF. The CDR3, as DNA: TGTGCCAGCAGCCCGGGACAGTACACCGGGGAGCTGTTTTTT.

The chain couples TRBV2 to TRBJ2-2; D might be TRBD1 (5 bases). Germline assignment: CDR1 SNHLY and CDR2 FYNNEI. V shed 7 bases and J shed 1 base, with 13 bases lying between them. This CDR3 region has 15 residues. CDR3 protein: CASMRDSLNTGELFF. The CDR3, as DNA: TGTGCCAGCATGCGCGACAGCCTGAACACCGGGGAGCTGTTTTTT.

This chain joins TRBV4-1 and TRBJ2-5; D is perhaps TRBD1 (6 bases). With the DNA end fitting TRBJ2-7 better, the J assignment may be wrong. This CDR3 has 17 residues. CDR1 is MGHRA and CDR2 is YSYEKL in the germline V gene. The CDR3 spells CASSQDGGSRGSYEQYF. Here the CDR3 DNA reads TGCGCCAGCAGCCAAGATGGAGGTTCCAGGGGATCCTACGAGCAGTACTTC.

The chain joins TRBV28 to TRBJ2-3, with 12 bases identical to TRBD1. The CDR3 loop spans 18 amino acids. The J segment lost 0 bases and the V segment lost 6 bases, leaving 10 bases of the junction unmatched. Germline loops: CDR1 MDHEN, CDR2 SYDVKM. CDR3 DNA sequence: TGTGCCAGCAGGGCCGGGACAGGGGGCGGGGCAAGCACAGATACGCAGTATTTT. As protein: CASRAGTGGGASTDTQYF. The variable domain in full, completed from reference TRBV28 and TRBJ2-3, reads DVKVTQSSRYLVKRTGEKVFLECVQDMDHENMFWYRQDPGLGLRLIYFSYDVKMKEKGDIPEGYSVSREKKERFSLILESASTNQTSMYLCASRAGTGGGASTDTQYFGPGTRLTVL.

The rearrangement uses TRBV10-3 and TRBJ1-1, with D tentatively TRBD1 (6 bases). Germline V CDR1 and CDR2: ENHRY, SYGVKD. The CDR3 is 15 amino acids. V gave up 0 bases and J gave up 4 bases, with 12 bases separating them. CDR3 amino acids: CAISESIRDITEAFF. DNA of the CDR3: TGTGCCATCAGTGAGTCGATCCGGGACATCACTGAAGCTTTCTTT.

J is TRBJ2-3 and V is TRBV11-2, with 8 positions matching TRBD2. The CDR3 contains 16 residues. V shed 4 bases, J shed 2 bases, and the junction held 8 bases outside the gene matches. Germline CDR1 and CDR2: SGHAT and FQNNGV. The CDR3 protein is CASSSLSGTNTDTQYF. The CDR3 coding sequence is TGTGCCAGCAGCTCACTTAGCGGGACCAACACAGATACGCAGTATTTT.

V and J are TRBV28 and TRBJ2-1; TRBD2 aligns across 10 bases. Germline lookup yields CDR1 MDHEN and CDR2 SYDVKM. Trimming took 1 base from V and 6 from J; bases not matched to a gene: 9. The CDR3 consists of 17 residues. The chain's CDR3 is CASSLSRVWTSGNEQFF. DNA of the CDR3: TGTGCCAGCAGTTTATCCAGGGTGTGGACTAGCGGCAATGAGCAGTTCTTC.

The chain recombines TRBV7-2 with TRBJ1-3; D gene unclear. Trimming cost V 5 bases and J 0 bases, with 8 bases left between them. The CDR3 spans 14 residues. Germline loops: CDR1 SGHTA, CDR2 FQGNSA. CDR3 in DNA: TGTGCCAGCAGCGAAACGAGCTCTGGAAACACCATATATTTT. Residues: CASSETSSGNTIYF. Full variable domain (outside the CDR3, taken from reference TRBV7-2 and TRBJ1-3): GAGVSQSPSNKVTEKGKDVELRCDPISGHTALYWYRQSLGQGLEFLIYFQGNSAPDKSGLPSDRFSAERTGGSVSTLTIQRTQQEDSAVYLCASSETSSGNTIYFGEGSWLTVV.

The chain combines TRBV18 with TRBJ2-7, with TRBD2 matching over 7 bases. CDR3 length: 15 amino acids. Per the germline V gene, CDR1 is KGHSH and CDR2 is LQKENI. V shed 6 bases and J 3 bases; nucleotides not matched to a gene: 11. The CDR3, as DNA: TGTGCCAGCTCGTACTCTAGCGGAGGGCTCTACGAGCAGTACTTC. Translation: CASSYSSGGLYEQYF.